These 18 T cell receptor beta chains were sequenced from one sample in a study of blood T cell repertoires in COVID-19. Some clones are missing from TCRdb's copy, which holds only in-frame ones; the method was immunoSEQ multiplex PCR. The data show tens of thousands of clones, roughly 85% seen once. Source material: peripheral blood. These receptors came from a human donor in a cohort sampled during active COVID-19.

This clone was recorded a few times. This CDR3 is CASSQAGADTQYF. The CDR3 DNA reads TGCGCCAGCAGCCAAGCGGGGGCAGATACGCAGTATTTT. The V call is TRBV4-3, the J call TRBJ2-3; TRBD2 might be the D (6 bases). Trimming took off 1 base at V and 4 bases at J, with 6 bases between the two ends. The CDR3 length is 13 residues. CDR1 is LGHNA, CDR2 YSLEER, per germline.

The chain recombines TRBV7-9 with TRBJ1-3; tentatively, D is TRBD1 (6 bases). This CDR3 region has 14 residues. Trimming stripped 6 bases from V and 4 bases from J, with 13 bases between. In germline, CDR1 is SEHNR, CDR2 FQNEAQ (reference sequence). In nucleotides, the CDR3 is TGTGCCAGCAGTTCACAGGGCGGCGGAAACACCATATATTTT. Its protein product is CASSSQGGGNTIYF.

This sequence joins TRBV10-3 and TRBJ1-3; unclear D gene. CDR1 is ENHRY and CDR2 is SYGVKD in the germline V gene. Trimming left V 10 bases short and J 9 bases short, with 7 bases between. The CDR3 sequence is 9 residues long. DNA for the CDR3: TGTGCCACCCGGAGCACCATATATTTT. Translated, it gives CATRSTIYF.

This clone occurred once. Other nucleotide sequences from this sample produce the same CDR3. The V and J genes are TRBV7-2 and TRBJ1-2; D is unresolved. V lost 1 base, J lost 3 bases, and 9 bases lay in between. The CDR3 runs 14 residues. CDR1 and CDR2 (germline): SGHTA, FQGNSA. CDR3 sequence reads: CASSLGPGYYGYTF. The DNA for the CDR3 is TGTGCCAGCAGCTTAGGGCCGGGTTACTATGGCTACACCTTC.

This chain uses TRBV5-1 with TRBJ1-2; 9 positions agree with TRBD1. The length of the CDR3 is 15 residues. The V gene end was trimmed by 1 base and the J gene end by 6 bases; junction bases not matched to a gene: 7. Per germline, CDR1 SGHRS and CDR2 YFSETQ. The CDR3 bases are TGCGCCAGCAGCTTGTTTGATGGGACAGGGAATGGCTACACCTTC. It codes for CASSLFDGTGNGYTF.

This chain joins TRBV7-2 and TRBJ2-7; the match to TRBD2 covers 9 bases. Germline V CDR1 and CDR2: SGHTA, FQGNSA. The J segment lost 0 bases and the V segment lost 1 base, leaving 4 bases of the junction unmatched. This CDR3 is 16 amino acids long. The CDR3 coding sequence is TGTGCCAGCAGCTTAGTAGGCGGGGGGGACTCCTACGAGCAGTACTTC. The encoded protein is CASSLVGGGDSYEQYF. Filled out from reference TRBV7-2 and TRBJ2-7, the complete variable domain reads GAGVSQSPSNKVTEKGKDVELRCDPISGHTALYWYRQSLGQGLEFLIYFQGNSAPDKSGLPSDRFSAERTGGSVSTLTIQRTQQEDSAVYLCASSLVGGGDSYEQYFGPGTRLTVT.

The chain employs TRBV6-5 and TRBJ2-1; 8 nucleotides line up with TRBD2. The junction had 7 bases not matched to a gene; V was cut back by 6 bases and J by 9 bases. This CDR3 region has 13 residues. The germline V gene has CDR1 MNHEY and CDR2 SVGAGI. This chain's CDR3 is CASSRGGLTEQFF. CDR3 bases: TGTGCCAGCAGCCGCGGGGGGCTTACTGAGCAGTTCTTC.

The genes are TRBV6-2 or TRBV6-3 and TRBJ1-1; 7 nucleotides match TRBD1. This CDR3 region has 14 residues. V shed 5 bases and J 4 bases; nucleotides not matched to a gene: 7. Germline loops: CDR1 MNHEY, CDR2 SVGEGT. CDR3 sequence (DNA): TGTGCCAGCAGTCCCCAGGGGGTAAGCACTGAAGCTTTCTTT. This translates into CASSPQGVSTEAFF.

The chain combines TRBV4-1 with TRBJ2-3; D is perhaps TRBD1 (5 bases). Trimming took off 0 bases at V and 0 bases at J, with 13 bases between the two ends. Germline values: CDR1 MGHRA, CDR2 YSYEKL. The CDR3 contains 17 residues. The CDR3 nucleotides are TGCGCCAGCAGCCAAGATTCGAAGGGGTCTAGCACAGATACGCAGTATTTT. Protein product: CASSQDSKGSSTDTQYF.

The chain links TRBV5-6 to TRBJ1-2, with TRBD1 as a possible D gene (5 bases). Trimming cost V 1 base and J 2 bases, with 12 bases left between them. The CDR3 has 15 amino acids. Germline CDR1 and CDR2: SGHDT and YYEEEE. The DNA of the CDR3 is TGTGCCAGCAGCTTGACTCAGGGTTCCAACTATGGCTACACCTTC. The encoded protein is CASSLTQGSNYGYTF.

V usage is TRBV27 and J usage is TRBJ2-7; no clear D. This CDR3 is 14 amino acids long. Trimming took 4 bases from V and 5 from J, leaving 15 bases between them. The V gene's germline CDR1 is MNHEY and CDR2 SMNVEV (reference sequence). The CDR3 sequence is CASSSLRRRHEQYF. The CDR3, as DNA: TGTGCCAGCAGTTCACTACGCCGCCGGCACGAGCAGTACTTC.

The V and J genes are TRBV10-2 and TRBJ2-7; D may be TRBD1 (6 bases). The CDR3 covers 14 residues. Germline V gene lookup returns CDR1 WSHSY and CDR2 SAAADI. Between the trimmed V and J ends, which lost 7 bases and 0 bases, there was a span of 13 bases. The CDR3 protein is CASMRGGTSYEQYF. In DNA form, the CDR3 reads TGCGCCAGCATGCGAGGGGGTACCTCCTACGAGCAGTACTTC.

This clone has just a few counts. The rearrangement uses TRBV6-5 and TRBJ1-6; TRBD1 aligns across 7 bases. Germline CDR1 reads MNHEY; CDR2 reads SVGAGI. The J segment lost 10 bases and the V segment lost 7 bases, leaving 13 bases of the junction unmatched. The CDR3 length is 15 residues. The CDR3 nucleotides are TGTGCCAGCACTTTTAGGGGGACAGTAAGATCACCCCTCCACTTT. Amino acids: CASTFRGTVRSPLHF.

The chain uses TRBV7-3 and TRBJ1-1, with TRBD1 as a possible D gene (6 bases). The CDR3 runs to 17 residues. CDR1 SGHTA and CDR2 FQGTGA come from the germline V gene. Deletions cut 1 base from V and 5 bases from J, with 20 bases between. CDR3 loop: CASSLIGQGTLKTEAFF. CDR3 DNA sequence: TGTGCCAGCAGCTTAATAGGGCAGGGGACCTTAAAGACTGAAGCTTTCTTT. The full variable domain, rest sourced from reference TRBV7-3 and TRBJ1-1, is GAGVSQTPSNKVTEKGKYVELRCDPISGHTALYWYRQSLGQGPEFLIYFQGTGAADDSGLPNDRFFAVRPEGSVSTLKIQRTERGDSAVYLCASSLIGQGTLKTEAFFGQGTRLTVV.

V usage is TRBV5-1 and J usage is TRBJ2-5, with 7 bases identical to TRBD1. Germline V lookup: CDR1 SGHRS, CDR2 YFSETQ. The V gene end was trimmed by 2 bases and the J gene end by 0 bases; junction bases not matched to a gene: 7. There are 16 residues in the CDR3. CDR3 sequence reads: CASSFSRTGYQETQYF. CDR3 coding DNA: TGCGCCAGCAGCTTTTCAAGGACAGGTTACCAAGAGACCCAGTACTTC.

This clone was recorded a few times. This chain joins TRBV6-2 or TRBV6-3 and TRBJ1-1; 9 bases are shared with TRBD1. From germline, CDR1 is MNHEY and CDR2 SVGEGT. V lost 6 bases to trimming and J lost 8 bases; unmatched junction nucleotides: 13. The CDR3 totals 15 residues. This CDR3 reads CASSDPSGQGEEAFF. The CDR3 region has the DNA TGTGCCAGCAGCGATCCCTCGGGACAGGGAGAAGAAGCTTTCTTT.

The chain uses TRBV2 and TRBJ2-2; D is perhaps TRBD2 (6 bases). Germline CDR1 and CDR2: SNHLY and FYNNEI. Trimming removed 7 bases at V and 7 bases at J, with 13 bases between. This CDR3 spans 13 amino acids. The CDR3 DNA reads as TGTGCCAGCAAAGGCGGGGTAGGCGGGGAGCTGTTTTTT. It translates to CASKGGVGGELFF.

V usage is TRBV27 and J usage is TRBJ1-6; D call uncertain. Germline CDR1 MNHEY, CDR2 SMNVEV (reference sequence). Between the trimmed V and J ends, which lost 0 bases and 2 bases, there was a span of 8 bases. The CDR3 is 16 amino acids. The CDR3 DNA follows: TGTGCCAGCAGTTTATCGAGGGTAACCTATAATTCACCCCTCCACTTT. Its translation: CASSLSRVTYNSPLHF.